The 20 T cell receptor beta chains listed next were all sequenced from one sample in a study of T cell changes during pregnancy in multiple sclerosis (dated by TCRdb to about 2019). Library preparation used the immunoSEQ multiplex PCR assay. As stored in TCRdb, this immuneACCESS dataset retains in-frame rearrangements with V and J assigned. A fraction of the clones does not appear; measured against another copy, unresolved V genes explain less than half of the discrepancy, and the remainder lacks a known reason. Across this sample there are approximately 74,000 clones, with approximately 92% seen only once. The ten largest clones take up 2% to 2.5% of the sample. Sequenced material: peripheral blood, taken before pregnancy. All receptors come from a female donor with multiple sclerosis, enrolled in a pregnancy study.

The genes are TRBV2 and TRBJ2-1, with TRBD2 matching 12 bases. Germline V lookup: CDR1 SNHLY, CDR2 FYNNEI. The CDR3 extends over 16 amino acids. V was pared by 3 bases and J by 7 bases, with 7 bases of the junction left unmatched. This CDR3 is CASSDFGGTSGNEQFF. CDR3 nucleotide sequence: TGTGCCAGCAGTGATTTCGGAGGGACTAGCGGGAATGAGCAGTTCTTC.

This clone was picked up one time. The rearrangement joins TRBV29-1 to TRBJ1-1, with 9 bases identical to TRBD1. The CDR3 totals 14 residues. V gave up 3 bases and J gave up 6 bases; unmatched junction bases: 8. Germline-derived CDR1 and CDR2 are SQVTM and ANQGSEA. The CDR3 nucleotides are TGCAGCGTTGACTTCTGGACAGGGGATCCTGAAGCTTTCTTT. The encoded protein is CSVDFWTGDPEAFF.

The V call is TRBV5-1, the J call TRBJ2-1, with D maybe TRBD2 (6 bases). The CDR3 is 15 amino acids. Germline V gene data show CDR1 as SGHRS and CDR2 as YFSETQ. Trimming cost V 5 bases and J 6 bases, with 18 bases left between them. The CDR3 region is CASRADGRGGNEQFF. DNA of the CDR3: TGCGCCAGCAGGGCCGACGGGAGAGGTGGCAATGAGCAGTTCTTC.

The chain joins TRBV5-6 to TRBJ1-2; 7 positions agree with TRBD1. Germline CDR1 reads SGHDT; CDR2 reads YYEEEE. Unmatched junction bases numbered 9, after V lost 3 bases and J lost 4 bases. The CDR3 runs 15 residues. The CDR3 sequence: CASSSGLTGTYGYTF. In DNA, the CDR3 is TGTGCCAGCAGCTCCGGCTTGACAGGGACCTATGGCTACACCTTC.

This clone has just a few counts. The CDR3 bases are TGTGCCAGCAGTTTATCGTCAGGGTATGGTCAGCCCCAGCATTTT. Residues: CASSLSSGYGQPQHF. The rearrangement links TRBV27 to TRBJ1-5, with a possible D match to TRBD1 (5 bases). CDR1 is MNHEY and CDR2 is SMNVEV in the germline V gene (reference sequence). The V end lost 0 bases, the J end lost 6 bases, and 12 bases lay between the germline ends. The CDR3 runs 15 residues.

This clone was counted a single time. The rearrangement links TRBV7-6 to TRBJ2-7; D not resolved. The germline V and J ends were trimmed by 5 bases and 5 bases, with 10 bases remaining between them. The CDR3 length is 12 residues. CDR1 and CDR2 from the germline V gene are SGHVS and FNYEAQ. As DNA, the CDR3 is TGTGCCAGCAGCCAGGTCGGTAACGAGCAGTACTTC. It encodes CASSQVGNEQYF.

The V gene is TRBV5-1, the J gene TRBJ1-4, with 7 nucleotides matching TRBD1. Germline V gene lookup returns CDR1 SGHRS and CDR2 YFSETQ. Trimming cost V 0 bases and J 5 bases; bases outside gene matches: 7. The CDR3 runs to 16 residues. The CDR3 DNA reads TGCGCCAGCAGCTTGGGGTCGGGCAGGGGGAATGAAAAACTGTTTTTT. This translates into CASSLGSGRGNEKLFF.

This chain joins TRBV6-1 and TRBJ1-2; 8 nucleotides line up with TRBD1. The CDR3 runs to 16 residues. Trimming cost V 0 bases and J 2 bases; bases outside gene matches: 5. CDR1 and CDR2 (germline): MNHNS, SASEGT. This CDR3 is CASSEAVQGANYGYTF. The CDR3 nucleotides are TGTGCCAGCAGTGAAGCGGTCCAGGGGGCGAACTATGGCTACACCTTC.

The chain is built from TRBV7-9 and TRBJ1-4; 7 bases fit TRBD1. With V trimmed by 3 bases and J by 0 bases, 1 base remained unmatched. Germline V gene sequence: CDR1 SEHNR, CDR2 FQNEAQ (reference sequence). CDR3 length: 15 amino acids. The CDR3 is CASSLGTATNEKLFF. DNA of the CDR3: TGTGCCAGCAGCTTGGGGACAGCAACTAATGAAAAACTGTTTTTT.

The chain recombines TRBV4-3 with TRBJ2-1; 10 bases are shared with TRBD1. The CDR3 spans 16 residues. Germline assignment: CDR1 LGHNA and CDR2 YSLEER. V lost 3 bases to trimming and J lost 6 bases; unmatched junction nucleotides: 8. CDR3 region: CASSHPPGQGGNEQFF. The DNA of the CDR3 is TGCGCCAGCAGCCACCCACCCGGACAGGGGGGCAATGAGCAGTTCTTC.

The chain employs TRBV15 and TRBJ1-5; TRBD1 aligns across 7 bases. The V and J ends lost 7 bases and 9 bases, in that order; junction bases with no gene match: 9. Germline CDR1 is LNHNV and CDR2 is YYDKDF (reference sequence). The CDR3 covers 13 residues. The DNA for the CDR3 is TGTGCCACCACGACAGGGCCCGGGGCGCCCCAGCATTTT. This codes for CATTTGPGAPQHF.

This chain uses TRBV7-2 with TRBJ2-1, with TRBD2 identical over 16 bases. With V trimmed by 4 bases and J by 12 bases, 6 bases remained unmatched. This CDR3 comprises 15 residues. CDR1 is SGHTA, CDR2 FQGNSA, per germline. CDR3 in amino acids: CASSWGLAGGGRQFF. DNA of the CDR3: TGTGCCAGCAGCTGGGGACTAGCGGGAGGGGGGAGGCAGTTCTTC.

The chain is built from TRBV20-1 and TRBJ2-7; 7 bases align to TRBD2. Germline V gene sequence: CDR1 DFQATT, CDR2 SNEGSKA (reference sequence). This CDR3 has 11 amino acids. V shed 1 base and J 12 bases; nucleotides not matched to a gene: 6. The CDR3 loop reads CSARGGTTSYF. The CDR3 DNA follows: TGCAGTGCTAGAGGTGGGACTACATCGTACTTC.

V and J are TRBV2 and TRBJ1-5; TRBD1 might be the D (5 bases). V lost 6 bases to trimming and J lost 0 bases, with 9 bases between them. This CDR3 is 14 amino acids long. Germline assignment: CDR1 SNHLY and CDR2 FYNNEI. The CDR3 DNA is TGTGCCAGCAGGGGACTTATTAGCAATCAGCCCCAGCATTTT. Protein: CASRGLISNQPQHF. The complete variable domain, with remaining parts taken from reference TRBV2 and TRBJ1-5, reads EPEVTQTPSHQVTQMGQEVILRCVPISNHLYFYWYRQILGQKVEFLVSFYNNEISEKSEIFDDQFSVERPDGSNFTLKIRSTKLEDSAMYFCASRGLISNQPQHFGDGTRLSIL.

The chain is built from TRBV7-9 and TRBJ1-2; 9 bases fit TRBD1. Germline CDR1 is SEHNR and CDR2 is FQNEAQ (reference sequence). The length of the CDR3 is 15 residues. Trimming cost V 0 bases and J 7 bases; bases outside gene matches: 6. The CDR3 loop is CASSLAEQGAGGYTF. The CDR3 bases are TGTGCCAGCAGCTTAGCGGAACAGGGGGCTGGTGGCTACACCTTC.

The CDR3 is CASSQAPGDNYGYTF. The CDR3 region has the DNA TGCGCCAGCAGCCAAGCCCCAGGGGATAATTATGGCTACACCTTC. The chain couples TRBV4-1 to TRBJ1-2; maybe TRBD1 (6 bases). V was cut by 1 base and J by 5 bases, with 14 bases left in between. This CDR3 region has 15 residues. CDR1 MGHRA and CDR2 YSYEKL come from the germline V gene.

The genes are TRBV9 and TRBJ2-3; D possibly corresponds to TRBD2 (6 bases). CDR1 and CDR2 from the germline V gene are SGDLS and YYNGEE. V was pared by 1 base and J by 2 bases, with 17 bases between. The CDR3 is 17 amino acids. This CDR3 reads CASSVRASEYSTDTQYF. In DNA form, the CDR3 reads TGTGCCAGCAGCGTACGGGCTAGCGAGTACTCCACAGATACGCAGTATTTT.

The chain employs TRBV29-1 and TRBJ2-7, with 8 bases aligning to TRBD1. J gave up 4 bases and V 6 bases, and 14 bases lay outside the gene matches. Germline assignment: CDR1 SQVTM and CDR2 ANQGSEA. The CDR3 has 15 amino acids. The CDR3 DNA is TGCAGCGTCTTTGACACAGGGGGAAATACGTACGAGCAGTACTTC. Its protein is CSVFDTGGNTYEQYF.

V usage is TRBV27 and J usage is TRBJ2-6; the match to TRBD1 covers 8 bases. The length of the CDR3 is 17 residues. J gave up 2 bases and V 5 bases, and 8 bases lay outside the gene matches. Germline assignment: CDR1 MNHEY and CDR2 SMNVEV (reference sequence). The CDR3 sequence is CASSPRQGTAGANVLTF. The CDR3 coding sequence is TGTGCCAGCAGTCCCCGACAGGGGACTGCTGGGGCCAACGTCCTGACTTTC.

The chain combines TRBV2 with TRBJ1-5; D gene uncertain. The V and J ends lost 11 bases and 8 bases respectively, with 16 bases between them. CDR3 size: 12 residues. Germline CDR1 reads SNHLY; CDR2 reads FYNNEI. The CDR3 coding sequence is TGTGCCGGCCCCTCTAGGTGGAAGCCCCAGCATTTT. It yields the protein CAGPSRWKPQHF. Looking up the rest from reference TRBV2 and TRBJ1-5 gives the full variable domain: EPEVTQTPSHQVTQMGQEVILRCVPISNHLYFYWYRQILGQKVEFLVSFYNNEISEKSEIFDDQFSVERPDGSNFTLKIRSTKLEDSAMYFCAGPSRWKPQHFGDGTRLSIL.